A selection of T cell receptor beta chains follows, all from one sample in a study of OX40 agonist ivuxolimab in advanced cancers. Repertoires were generated with immunoSEQ multiplex PCR, while TCRdb's copy carries only in-frame clones and drops some. Of approximately 100,000 clones in the sample, around nine tenths were seen once. This sample comprised CD4+ or CD8+ T cells sorted from blood, obtained in a trial of the OX40 agonist ivuxolimab. The receptors derive from an adult with an advanced solid tumor such as melanoma, head and neck, liver or kidney cancer. Each CDR3 is given with its conserved first and last residue. The order of the fields is V gene, J gene, CDR3 protein.

V: TRBV9
J: TRBJ2-2
CDR3: CASGPEGGANTGELFF

V: TRBV5-1
J: TRBJ1-2
CDR3: CASSPGHSPNGYTF

V: TRBV6-1
J: TRBJ2-7
CDR3: CASGRGSYEQYF

V: TRBV28
J: TRBJ1-2
CDR3: CASSAQIIYGYTF

V: TRBV4-3
J: TRBJ2-2
CDR3: CASSRNYLSGGRGTGELFF

V: TRBV6-1
J: TRBJ1-4
CDR3: CASSEAGGWDTNEKLFF

V: TRBV7-9
J: TRBJ1-6
CDR3: CASRSVGDSHSLHF

V: TRBV18
J: TRBJ1-5
CDR3: CASSPTGVQPQHF

V: TRBV6-5
J: TRBJ2-3
CDR3: CASSPTDTQYF

V: TRBV7-8
J: TRBJ2-2
CDR3: CASSLGDRGRELFF

V: TRBV18
J: TRBJ2-2
CDR3: CASSRRTSVDTGELFF

V: TRBV2
J: TRBJ2-5
CDR3: CASAPGRASQETQYF

V: TRBV5-1
J: TRBJ2-3
CDR3: CASSLGDRGLASADTQYF

V: TRBV7-2
J: TRBJ1-1
CDR3: CASRQGAWTEAFF

V: TRBV2
J: TRBJ2-6
CDR3: CASSRGQRGFGANVLTF

V: TRBV2
J: TRBJ1-3
CDR3: CASTLVGVGNTIYF

V: TRBV19
J: TRBJ1-5
CDR3: CATEPSDSNQPQHF

V: TRBV7-2
J: TRBJ1-3
CDR3: CASSRQTGIGNTIYF

V: TRBV5-1
J: TRBJ2-3
CDR3: CASSLRGGLTDTQYF

V: TRBV6-5
J: TRBJ1-1
CDR3: CASSLGTEAFF

V: TRBV19
J: TRBJ2-3
CDR3: CASSIGTGTDTQYF

V: TRBV25-1
J: TRBJ1-4
CDR3: CASSDSGNEKLFF

V: TRBV5-1
J: TRBJ1-4
CDR3: CASSLRTGGPNEKLFF

V: TRBV5-4
J: TRBJ2-3
CDR3: CASSLRGSDTQYF

V: TRBV5-4
J: TRBJ1-1
CDR3: CASSAGTPNTEAFF

V: TRBV5-4
J: TRBJ2-2
CDR3: CASSSYTGELFF

V: TRBV19
J: TRBJ1-5
CDR3: CASSIMASSNQPQHF

V: TRBV7-7
J: TRBJ2-2
CDR3: CASSPLSFDTGELFF

V: TRBV4-1
J: TRBJ2-6
CDR3: CASSQNGGAGANVLTF

V: TRBV10-2
J: TRBJ1-3
CDR3: CASSERGRGGGNTIYF

V: TRBV2
J: TRBJ2-3
CDR3: CASSLTSGDTQYF

V: TRBV5-1
J: TRBJ2-1
CDR3: CASSLTGLSYNEQFF

V: TRBV10-3
J: TRBJ2-2
CDR3: CAIREGPGTGELFF

V: TRBV5-1
J: TRBJ1-1
CDR3: CASSLEGTGVRTEAFF

V: TRBV19
J: TRBJ1-6
CDR3: CASSITRVGNSPLHF

V: TRBV6-6
J: TRBJ1-1
CDR3: CASSLGGFYTEAFF

V: TRBV28
J: TRBJ2-5
CDR3: CASSATSGGRETQYF

V: TRBV7-9
J: TRBJ2-3
CDR3: CASSVDRGRTDTQYF

V: TRBV6-6
J: TRBJ1-2
CDR3: CASSYRDRGYTF

V: TRBV12-2
J: TRBJ2-1
CDR3: CASRLARGERIWYNEQFF

V: TRBV27
J: TRBJ2-1
CDR3: CASSFRDSTPVGFNEQFF

V: TRBV9
J: TRBJ2-1
CDR3: CASTPGGWDNEQFF

V: TRBV6-6
J: TRBJ1-1
CDR3: CASDRTGFEGAEAFF

V: TRBV6-5
J: TRBJ2-7
CDR3: CASRQTGDYEQYF

V: TRBV13
J: TRBJ1-1
CDR3: CASSPVNTEAFF

V: TRBV2
J: TRBJ1-1
CDR3: CASRETWNTEAFF

V: TRBV19
J: TRBJ2-5
CDR3: CASSIQAQETQYF

V: TRBV4-2
J: TRBJ2-3
CDR3: CASSQDYRTDTQYF

V: TRBV28
J: TRBJ2-3
CDR3: CASLAGGDTDTQYF

V: TRBV28
J: TRBJ2-5
CDR3: CASSSSRGSLEETQYF

V: TRBV7-3
J: TRBJ1-1
CDR3: CASSLTGADTEAFF

V: TRBV11-3
J: TRBJ2-5
CDR3: CASSLAGKETQYF

V: TRBV5-4
J: TRBJ2-6
CDR3: CASSLQGAPGANVLTF

V: TRBV4-2
J: TRBJ2-7
CDR3: CASSQGGSGYEQYF

V: TRBV12-5
J: TRBJ2-3
CDR3: CASGIGLALSTDTQYF